Listed below are T cell receptor beta chains from one sample, sequenced in a study of T cell responses to AZD1222 COVID-19 vaccine. Profiled with immunoSEQ multiplex PCR; TCRdb holds only in-frame clones, not every one. The sample lists 200,000 to 250,000 clones; just over 90% were seen once. Sequencing used peripheral blood, obtained on day 0 of MenACWY control vaccination. These receptors all come from an adult in good health. Each CDR3 is given with its conserved first and last residue. A D gene is named only where the DNA matches it firmly. Not every row has a clone size; where given, it reads once, few, many or a size class.

TRBV7-9	NA	NA	TRBJ2-5	TGTGCCAGCAGCTTGTCTTCCGGGGTAGAGACCCAGTACTTC	CASSLSSGVETQYF
TRBV13	NA	NA	TRBJ1-2	TGTGCCAGCAGCAATAGCGGGGGTACCTATGGCTACACCTTC	CASSNSGGTYGYTF
TRBV15	NA	few	TRBJ2-1	TGTGCCACCAGCAGAGATTCAGGGGCTGGCTACAATGAGCAGTTCTTC	CATSRDSGAGYNEQFF
TRBV7-9	NA	NA	TRBJ1-1	TGTGCCAGCAGCCACCAGGGGACGGAAGCTTTCTTT	CASSHQGTEAFF
TRBV3-1/TRBV3-2	TRBD2	NA	TRBJ2-1	TGTGCCAGCAGCCTACGAGCGGGGTACGGTGAGCAGTTCTTC	CASSLRAGYGEQFF
TRBV6-1	TRBD2	once	TRBJ2-4	TGTGCCAGCAGTGAAACTAGCGGGGGGCTCAACTTC	CASSETSGGLNF
TRBV12-3/TRBV12-4	NA	few	TRBJ2-2	TGTGCCAGCAGTCTAAGTGGCGGGGAGCTGTTTTTT	CASSLSGGELFF
TRBV18	NA	NA	TRBJ1-2	TGTGCCAGCTCACCAAATCCGGACAGCGTCTATGGCTACACCTTC	CASSPNPDSVYGYTF
TRBV2	TRBD1	NA	TRBJ1-5	TGTGCCAGCACAAAGGACAGGGGGAGTAGCAATCAGCCCCAGCATTTT	CASTKDRGSSNQPQHF
TRBV5-1	TRBD1	NA	TRBJ1-2	TGCGCCAGCAGCTCCACAGGGGTAGGCTATGGCTACACCTTC	CASSSTGVGYGYTF
TRBV12-3/TRBV12-4	NA	once	TRBJ1-1	TGTGCCAGCAAATTTGGGGAAGGGACTGAAGCTTTCTTT	CASKFGEGTEAFF